The entry below gives a single T cell receptor beta chain sequence along with its context. This clone was seen more than once but under ten times. Its antigen is currently not known. One base away there is no much larger clone; base qualities are not given. The entire isolated RNA was reverse transcribed using the High Capacity cDNA Reverse Transcription Kit, and thus expressed TCRB transcripts were sequenced. Naive, central memory and regulatory T cell samples underwent deep immunoSEQ sequencing, averaging about 3.57 million total reads per sample. Sorted cells were lysed in RLT buffer and RNA was extracted with DNase-treated RNeasy Micro or Mini kits, depending on cell number. To prevent cross-contamination, each cell subset was processed individually, whereas patient and healthy donor samples were processed jointly. TCRB sequences were amplified from cDNA with the immunoSEQ multiplex PCR, producing 87-bp fragments spanning the CDR3 region. Sequencing of the amplicons was done on the Illumina HiSeq platform. On the study's bioinformatics: Synthetic template baselines were used to correct PCR bias computationally, reads within Hamming distance 2 were collapsed, and singletons that could not be merged were discarded. By aligning reads against IMGT, V, D and J genes, CDR3 length, and insertions or deletions at six rearrangement sites were assigned. Within each subset, clonotype counts were normalized to sorted cell number, after which true diversity and Gini coefficients were computed with the tcR R package. Repertoire sharing was quantified using the overlap coefficient calculated on TCRB nucleotide sequences. TCRdb took this table from immuneACCESS and kept in-frame rearrangements with V and J called. Such tables lack part of the clones; where checked against another copy, unresolved V genes explain under half of the gap, and the rest is unexplained. That table gives V, J and clone size, and the DNA gave D and trimming. This sample holds about 150,000 clones; 9% were observed only once. The top ten constitute about 0.7% of the sample.

This sample is drawn from a study of beta chain features in type 1 diabetes (dated by TCRdb to 2016 to 2019). About the study as a whole: Mean age, gender distribution, total cell number and subset yield were not different between patients and healthy donors. Across all samples, fewer than 110,000,000 sorted cells were examined, and cell number per subset correlated strongly with RNA yield. The study compared the TCRB repertoires of sorted circulating CD4+ T cell subsets in recently diagnosed type 1 diabetes patients with those in matched healthy donors. Whereas all 30 or so donors provided naive and central memory subsets, regulatory and stem cell-like memory subsets were isolated from just 8 patients and roughly eight healthy donors.

Here is what the overall study found, with its caveats: Fewer insertions and more nucleotide deletions at VDJ recombination sites were observed in patients with type 1 diabetes, implying thymic rearrangement abnormalities. Only small numbers of individuals were included in the HLA sub-analyses, which left unresolved whether HLA type had any influence on TCRB rearrangement. Because cDNA was sequenced instead of genomic DNA, highly expressing activated cells could be over-represented, though the groups showed no difference in activation or CD3 levels. PCR may preferentially amplify shorter templates, but because patient and control samples were amplified and corrected together, any resulting skew would affect both groups equally. A moderate but significant shortening of TCRB CDR3 length was observed in type 1 diabetes patients in all four CD4+ subsets. Naive, central memory and regulatory TCRB repertoires appeared to be more alike among patients than among healthy donors.

Each donor gave one peripheral blood draw, approximately 100 mL on average, collected into heparinised tubes. A BD FACSAria II was used to sort naive, central memory, regulatory and stem cell-like memory CD4+ T cells with a panel that included CD45RO, CCR7, CD25, CD127, CD95 and CD27. All sorted populations exceeded 95% purity. PBMCs were isolated right away by Lymphoprep density gradient centrifugation and were stained directly, without culture. Samples were stained and sorted in pairs, with one healthy donor and one patient per experiment, so that batch effects were minimized. The CDR3 runs 15 amino acids, cysteine and phenylalanine included. Just CDR3 DNA is preserved here, 45 bases in frame from base 1. Sequences SGHDN (CDR1) and FVKESK (CDR2) are obtained from the germline V gene. At the junction V is shortened by 4 bases and J by 2 bases; bases outside the gene matches: 5.

The V and J genes are TRBV14 and TRBJ2-7; TRBD1 fits 10 bases in the junction. This clonotype was obtained from a woman aged 25 to 39 with type 1 diabetes. The sample consisted of central memory CD4+ T cells from blood. The DNA reads TGTGCCAGCAGCCGCTCCGGGACAGGGGCCTACGAGCAGTACTTC. Translated, it reads CASSRSGTGAYEQYF.